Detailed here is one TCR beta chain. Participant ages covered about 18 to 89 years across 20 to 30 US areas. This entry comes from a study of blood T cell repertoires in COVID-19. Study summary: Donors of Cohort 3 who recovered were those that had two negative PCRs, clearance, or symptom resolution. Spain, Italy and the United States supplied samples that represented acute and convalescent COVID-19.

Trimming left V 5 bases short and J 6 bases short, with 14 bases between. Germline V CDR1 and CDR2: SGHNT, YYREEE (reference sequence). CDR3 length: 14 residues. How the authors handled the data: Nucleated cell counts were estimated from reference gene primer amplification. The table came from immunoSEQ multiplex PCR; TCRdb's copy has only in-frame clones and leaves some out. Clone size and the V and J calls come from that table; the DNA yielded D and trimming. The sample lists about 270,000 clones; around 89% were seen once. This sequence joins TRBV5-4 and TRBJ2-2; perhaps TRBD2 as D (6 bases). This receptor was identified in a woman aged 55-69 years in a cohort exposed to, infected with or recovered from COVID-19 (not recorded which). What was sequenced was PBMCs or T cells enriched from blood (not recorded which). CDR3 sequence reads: CASSPRRVPGELFF. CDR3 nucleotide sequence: TGTGCCAGCAGTCCCCGGAGGGTCCCCGGGGAGCTGTTTTTT.